What follows are 3 T cell receptor beta chains derived from one specimen sequenced in a study of graft-versus-host responses after intestinal transplantation. For these receptors, no antigen is known. Profiling relied on immunoSEQ multiplex PCR, and the TCRdb table lists in-frame clones only, not all of them. This sample has about 70,000 clones; just under 95% occur once, and the top ten carry over 0.45%. The material sequenced was unstimulated CD8+ T cells sorted from spleen or lymph node cells, taken before intestinal transplant. These receptors were collected from a human donor who received an intestinal transplant.

The rearrangement links TRBV15 to TRBJ2-2, with TRBD2 matching 7 bases. The length of the CDR3 is 17 residues. Germline V gene lookup returns CDR1 LNHNV and CDR2 YYDKDF (reference sequence). The V gene end was trimmed by 0 bases and the J gene end by 0 bases; junction bases not matched to a gene: 4. The CDR3 coding sequence is TGTGCCACCAGCAGAGAAGCTAGCGGTTCGAACACCGGGGAGCTGTTTTTT. Protein: CATSREASGSNTGELFF. The full variable domain, its missing parts supplied by reference TRBV15 and TRBJ2-2, is DAMVIQNPRYQVTQFGKPVTLSCSQTLNHNVMYWYQQKSSQAPKLLFHYYDKDFNNEADTPDNFQSRRPNTSFCFLDIRSPGLGDTAMYLCATSREASGSNTGELFFGEGSRLTVL.

The rearrangement links TRBV10-3 to TRBJ2-7; D is undetermined. The V gene lost 6 bases and the J gene lost 4 bases, with 7 bases spanning the gap. In germline, CDR1 is ENHRY, CDR2 SYGVKD. The CDR3 loop spans 11 amino acids. CDR3: CAIRGLYEQYF. CDR3 bases: TGTGCCATCAGGGGGTTGTACGAGCAGTACTTC.

The genes are TRBV12-5 and TRBJ2-5, with 14 nucleotides matching TRBD2. The assigned J gene may be wrong: the sequence end matches TRBJ2-7 better. Germline V gene sequence: CDR1 LGHNT, CDR2 FRNRAP. The CDR3 has 17 residues. The CDR3 nucleotides are TGTGCTAGTGGTCCCGGGACTAGCGGGAGTGAAACCTACGAGCAGTACTTC. Residues: CASGPGTSGSETYEQYF.